The sequence of this TCR beta chain was determined in a study of blood T cell repertoires in COVID-19. Across the whole study: Acute and convalescent COVID-19 specimens originated in the United States, Italy and Spain. The analysed material was cDNA or gDNA that came from T cells, B-cell-depleted T cells, or PBMCs.

Methods used by the authors: Estimates of nucleated cell counts were drawn from the amplification of reference gene primers. Profiled with immunoSEQ multiplex PCR; TCRdb holds only in-frame clones, not every one. V, J and clone size reflect that table, while D and trimming were determined from the DNA. The sample consists of about 120,000 clones, about 80% of them appearing once. The CDR3 is 12 amino acids. Germline lookup yields CDR1 SQVTM and CDR2 ANQGSEA. Trimming took 2 bases from V and 5 from J, leaving 9 bases between them. This clonotype was sampled from an elderly woman with acute or convalescent COVID-19. The chain carries TRBV29-1 and TRBJ1-1, with a possible D match to TRBD1 (6 bases). The specimen was peripheral blood. CDR3 in DNA: TGCAGCGTTGAAATACAGGGAACTGAAGCTTTCTTT. This translates into CSVEIQGTEAFF.